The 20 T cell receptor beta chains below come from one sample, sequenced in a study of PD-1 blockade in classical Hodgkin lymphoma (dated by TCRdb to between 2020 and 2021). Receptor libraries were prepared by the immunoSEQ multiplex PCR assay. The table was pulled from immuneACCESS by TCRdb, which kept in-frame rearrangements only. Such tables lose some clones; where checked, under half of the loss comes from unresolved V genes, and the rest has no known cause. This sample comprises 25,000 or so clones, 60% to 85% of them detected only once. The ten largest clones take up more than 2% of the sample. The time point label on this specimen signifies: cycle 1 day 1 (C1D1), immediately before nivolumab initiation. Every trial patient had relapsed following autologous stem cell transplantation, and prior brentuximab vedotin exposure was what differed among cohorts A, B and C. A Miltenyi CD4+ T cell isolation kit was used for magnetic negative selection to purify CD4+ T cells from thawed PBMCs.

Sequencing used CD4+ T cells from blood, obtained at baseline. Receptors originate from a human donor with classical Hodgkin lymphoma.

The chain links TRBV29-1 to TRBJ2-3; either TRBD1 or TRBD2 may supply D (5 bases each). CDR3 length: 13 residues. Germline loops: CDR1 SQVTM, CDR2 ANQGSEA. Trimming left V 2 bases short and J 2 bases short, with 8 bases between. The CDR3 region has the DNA TGCAGCGTTGAACAGGGACCCACAGATACGCAGTATTTT. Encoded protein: CSVEQGPTDTQYF.

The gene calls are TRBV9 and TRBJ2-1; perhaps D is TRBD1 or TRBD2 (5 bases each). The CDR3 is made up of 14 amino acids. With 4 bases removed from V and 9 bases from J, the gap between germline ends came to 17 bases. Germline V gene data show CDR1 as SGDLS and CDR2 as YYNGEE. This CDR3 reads CASSLPGTGSEQFF. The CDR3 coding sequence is TGTGCCAGCAGCCTTCCGGGGACGGGGTCTGAGCAGTTCTTC.

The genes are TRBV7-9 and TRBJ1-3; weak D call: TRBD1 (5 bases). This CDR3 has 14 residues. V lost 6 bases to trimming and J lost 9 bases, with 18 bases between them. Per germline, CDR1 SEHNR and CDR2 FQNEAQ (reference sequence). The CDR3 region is CASRHRRDVGTIYF. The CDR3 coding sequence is TGTGCCAGCAGACATCGACGGGACGTCGGCACCATATATTTT.

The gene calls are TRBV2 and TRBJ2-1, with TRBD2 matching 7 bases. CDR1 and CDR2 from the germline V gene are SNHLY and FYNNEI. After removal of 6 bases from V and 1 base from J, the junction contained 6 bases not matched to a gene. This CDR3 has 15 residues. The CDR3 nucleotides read TGTGCCAGCAGGGGGGGGATTGCTTCCTACAATGAGCAGTTCTTC. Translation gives CASRGGIASYNEQFF.

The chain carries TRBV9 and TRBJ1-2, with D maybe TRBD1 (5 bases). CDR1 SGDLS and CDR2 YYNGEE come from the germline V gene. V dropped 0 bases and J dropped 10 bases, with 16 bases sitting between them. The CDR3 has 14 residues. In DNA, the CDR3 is TGTGCCAGCAGCGTAGGGTCCCTCAAGGGGCACTACACCTTC. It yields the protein CASSVGSLKGHYTF.

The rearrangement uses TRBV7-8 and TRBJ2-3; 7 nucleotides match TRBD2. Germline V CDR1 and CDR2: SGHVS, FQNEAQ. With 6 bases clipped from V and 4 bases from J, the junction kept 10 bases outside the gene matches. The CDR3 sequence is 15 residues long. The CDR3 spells CASRTGRGGADTQYF. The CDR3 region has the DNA TGTGCCAGCAGGACGGGGAGGGGAGGAGCAGATACGCAGTATTTT.

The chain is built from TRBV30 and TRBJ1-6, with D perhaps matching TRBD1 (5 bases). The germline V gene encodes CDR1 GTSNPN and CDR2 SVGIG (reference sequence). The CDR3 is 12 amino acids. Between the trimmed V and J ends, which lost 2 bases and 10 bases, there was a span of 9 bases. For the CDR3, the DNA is TGTGCCTGGAGTCCGGGGACCTCACCCCTCCACTTT. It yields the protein CAWSPGTSPLHF.

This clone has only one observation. CDR3 in amino acids: CASSLGRNTEAFF. Written as DNA, the CDR3 is TGTGCCAGCAGCTTGGGCAGGAACACTGAAGCTTTCTTT. V and J are TRBV5-6 and TRBJ1-1; D not resolved. CDR3 length: 13 amino acids. Looked up from germline, CDR1 is SGHDT and CDR2 is YYEEEE. The V end lost 0 bases, the J end lost 1 base, and 4 bases lay between the germline ends.

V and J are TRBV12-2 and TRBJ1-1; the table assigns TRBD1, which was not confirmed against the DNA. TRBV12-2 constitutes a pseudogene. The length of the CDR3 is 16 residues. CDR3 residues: CASRPTTGDYGTEAFF. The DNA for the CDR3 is TGTGCAAGTCGCCCCACGACAGGGGATTATGGTACTGAAGCTTTCTTT.

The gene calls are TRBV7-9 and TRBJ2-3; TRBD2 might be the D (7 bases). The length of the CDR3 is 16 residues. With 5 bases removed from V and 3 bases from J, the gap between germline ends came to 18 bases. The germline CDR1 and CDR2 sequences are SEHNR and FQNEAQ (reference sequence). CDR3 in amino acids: CASSAVQGGWTDTQYF. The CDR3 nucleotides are TGTGCCAGCAGCGCCGTACAGGGAGGGTGGACAGATACGCAGTATTTT.

The CDR3 loop reads CASSIQGLEKLFF. CDR3 in DNA: TGTGCCAGCAGCATCCAGGGTTTAGAAAAACTGTTTTTT. This chain connects TRBV5-4 to TRBJ1-4; TRBD1 might be the D (5 bases). With 4 bases removed from V and 8 bases from J, the gap between germline ends came to 12 bases. Germline CDR1 is SGHNT and CDR2 is YYREEE (reference sequence). The CDR3 spans 13 residues.

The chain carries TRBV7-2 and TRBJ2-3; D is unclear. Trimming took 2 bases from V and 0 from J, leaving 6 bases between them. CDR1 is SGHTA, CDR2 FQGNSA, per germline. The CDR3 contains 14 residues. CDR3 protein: CASSLQHSTDTQYF. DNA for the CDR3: TGTGCCAGCAGCTTACAACACAGCACAGATACGCAGTATTTT. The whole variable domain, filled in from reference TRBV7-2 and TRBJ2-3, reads GAGVSQSPSNKVTEKGKDVELRCDPISGHTALYWYRQSLGQGLEFLIYFQGNSAPDKSGLPSDRFSAERTGGSVSTLTIQRTQQEDSAVYLCASSLQHSTDTQYFGPGTRLTVL.

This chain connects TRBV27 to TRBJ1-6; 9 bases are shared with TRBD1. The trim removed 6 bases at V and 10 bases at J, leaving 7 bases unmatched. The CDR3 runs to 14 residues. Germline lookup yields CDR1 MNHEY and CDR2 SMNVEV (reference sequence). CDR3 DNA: TGTGCCAGCAGACGGACAGGGGAGGGATCACCCCTCCACTTT. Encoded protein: CASRRTGEGSPLHF.

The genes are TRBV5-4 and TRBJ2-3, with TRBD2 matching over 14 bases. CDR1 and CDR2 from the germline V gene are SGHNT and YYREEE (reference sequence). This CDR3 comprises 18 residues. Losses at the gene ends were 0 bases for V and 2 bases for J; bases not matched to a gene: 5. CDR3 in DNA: TGTGCCAGCAGCTTGGCCGGACTAGCGGGGGGATACACAGATACGCAGTATTTT. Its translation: CASSLAGLAGGYTDTQYF. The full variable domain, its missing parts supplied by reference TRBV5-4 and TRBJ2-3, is ETGVTQSPTHLIKTRGQQVTLRCSSQSGHNTVSWYQQALGQGPQFIFQYYREEENGRGNFPPRFSGLQFPNYSSELNVNALELDDSALYLCASSLAGLAGGYTDTQYFGPGTRLTVL.

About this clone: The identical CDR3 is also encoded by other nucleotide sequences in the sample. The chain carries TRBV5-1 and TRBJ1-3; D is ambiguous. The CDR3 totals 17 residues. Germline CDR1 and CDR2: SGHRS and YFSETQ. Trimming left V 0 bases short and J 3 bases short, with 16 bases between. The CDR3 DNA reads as TGCGCCAGCAGCTTGGTAGGTGTTGGGGTCGGTGGAAACACCATATATTTT. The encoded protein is CASSLVGVGVGGNTIYF.

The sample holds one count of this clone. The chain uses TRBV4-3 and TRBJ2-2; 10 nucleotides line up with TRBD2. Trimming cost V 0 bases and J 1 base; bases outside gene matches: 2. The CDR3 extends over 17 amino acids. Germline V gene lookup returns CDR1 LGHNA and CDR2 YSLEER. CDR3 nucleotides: TGCGCCAGCAGCCAAGATGCTAGCGGGGGGAACACCGGGGAGCTGTTTTTT. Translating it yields CASSQDASGGNTGELFF.

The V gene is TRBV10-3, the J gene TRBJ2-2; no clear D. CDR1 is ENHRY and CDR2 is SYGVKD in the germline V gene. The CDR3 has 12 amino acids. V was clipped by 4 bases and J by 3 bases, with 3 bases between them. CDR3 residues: CAISAHTGELFF. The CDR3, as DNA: TGTGCCATCAGTGCGCACACCGGGGAGCTGTTTTTT.

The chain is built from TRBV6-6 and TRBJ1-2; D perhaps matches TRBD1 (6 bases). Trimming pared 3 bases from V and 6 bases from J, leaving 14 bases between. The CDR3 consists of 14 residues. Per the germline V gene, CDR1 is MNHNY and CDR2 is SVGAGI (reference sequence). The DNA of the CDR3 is TGTGCCAGCAGTTATGGTCCGGGGGGGCATGGCTACACCTTC. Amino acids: CASSYGPGGHGYTF.

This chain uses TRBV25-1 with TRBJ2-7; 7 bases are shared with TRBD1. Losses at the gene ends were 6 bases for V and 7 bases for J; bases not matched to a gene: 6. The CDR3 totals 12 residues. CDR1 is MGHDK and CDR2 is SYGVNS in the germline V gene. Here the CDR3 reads CASRKTGSEQYF. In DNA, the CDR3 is TGTGCCAGCAGGAAGACAGGGAGTGAGCAGTACTTC.

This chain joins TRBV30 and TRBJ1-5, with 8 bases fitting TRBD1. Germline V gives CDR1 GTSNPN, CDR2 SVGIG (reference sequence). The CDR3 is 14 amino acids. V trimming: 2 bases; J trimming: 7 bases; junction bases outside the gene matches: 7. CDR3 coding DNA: TGTGCCTGGAGTATTTCGACAGGGGACCAGCCCCAGCATTTT. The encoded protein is CAWSISTGDQPQHF.